Sequencing of this TCR beta chain was carried out in a study of shared clonotypes between healthy human individuals (dated by TCRdb to about 2020). A note on the overall study: Three men and a couple of women, aged 18 to 49 years, made up the cohort. Between about 0.94 and 8.9 billion PBMCs per donor were obtained by leukapheresis. To increase sequencing depth and limit assay-specific biases, TCR repertoire library preparation and sequencing were carried out by different laboratories using diverse techniques. For each donor, CD4 naive and CD4 memory were each given three plates, CD8 naive was given two plates, and CD8 memory was given one plate. Blood TCR repertoires of four to six healthy adults were deeply sequenced to estimate repertoire size and the extent of clonotype sharing between individuals.

Turning to this clone: What antigen it recognizes has not been identified. No base-level quality is on record; no much larger clone is a single base apart.

What the authors observed across the whole study: Pairwise subsampling led to the expectation that sequencing depth would affect the degree of clonotype sharing among donors. Sampling was limited to blood, and TCR repertoires in tissue likely differ from TCR repertoires in blood. Estimated clonotype richness was generally larger for naive than for memory subsets. Approximately 5% of naive CD4, 3.5% of naive CD8, around 2.3% of memory CD4, and 0.4% of memory CD8 clonotypes were shared across several donors. Because the study included a small number of donors, the genetic and exposure-history diversity represented was limited. Clonotypes shared by all four sorted-subset donors showed higher generation probabilities than non-shared clonotypes. Even with the large sequencing depth, rarefaction of the sorted-subset datasets indicated that sequencing was incomplete.

Its CDR3 holds 16 amino acids, cysteine through phenylalanine. Only CDR3 DNA remains: 48 bases, in frame from the first base. Via the germline V gene (reference sequence), CDR1 is LNHNV and CDR2 YYDKDF. V loses 1 base of germline sequence and J loses 2 bases, and the interval between the two ends is 11 bases. Using the deep immunoSEQ assay, multiplex PCR amplified TCR CDR3 regions from genomic DNA. Genomic DNA extracted from each cell subset was distributed evenly over all wells of several immunoSEQ 96-well plates, and each plate served as one replicate. Each replicate PCR for sorted subsets received roughly 0.2 ug genomic DNA, equal to roughly 33,000 T cell genomes. Purified libraries were quantified with a Qubit 3.0 fluorometer, sized on a Bioanalyzer 2100, and re-quantified with the KAPA Library Quantification kit. Every immunoSEQ 96-well plate was sequenced on a separate single-read 150-cycle Illumina NextSeq 550 flow cell. Concerning the study's data processing: Because only junctional sequences without quality scores were contained in the immunoSEQ output, filtering matching that applied to full-length reads could not be performed. To assign V/J genes and CDR3, sequences were annotated using PyIR, a Python wrapper for IgBLAST v1.9, with IMGT germline references. Reads were removed for weak V/J assignments (E-value above 1e-6), missing CDR3, stop codons, out-of-frame junctions, or ambiguous translated residues. A V3J clonotype was defined by an identical inferred V gene, J gene, and CDR3 amino acid sequence. To compute the percentage overlap between repertoires, the number of shared unique clonotypes was divided by the size of the smaller repertoire. RTK rarefaction, the Chao1 estimator, and Recon v2.1 estimates of unobserved clonotypes were used to assess repertoire richness. OLGA was used to compute generation probabilities for all TCRbeta clonotypes that the gDNA method yielded from a handful of donors. TCRdb provides this immuneACCESS table in a form limited to in-frame rearrangements. Some clones are lacking; in checked studies, under half of them reflect an unresolved V gene, and why the rest are absent is not known. The V and J calls and clone size come from that table; D and trimming were worked out from the DNA. In all, the sample holds 98,000 or so clones, and about 71% of those were seen once. Approximately 25% of the sample rests with the top ten.

Donors were healthy HIV-negative adults with no recently reported acute infections or vaccinations. Only Caucasian adults living in Nashville, Tennessee, USA were represented among the donors. CD8 memory samples combined magnetically selected CD45RO+ cells with CCR7-negative CD45RA+ effector memory (TemRA) cells. After blood collection by leukapheresis, PBMCs were isolated using Ficoll-Histopaque density gradient centrifugation and then cryopreserved in the vapor phase of liquid nitrogen. Purity and quantity of every magnetically sorted T cell population were checked by analytical flow cytometry. Genomic DNA was isolated from each sorted fraction and quantified by UV absorbance on a Nanodrop 2000c.

Recombination connected TRBV15 to TRBJ1-4; the D gene remains uncertain. The specimen was memory CD8+ T cells sorted from blood. Interpreted using the paper, the cell subset or site label stands for: CD45RO+ cells pooled with CCR7-negative TemRA cells. The receptor comes from a woman aged 25 to 45 in good health. The CDR3 reads as follows: CATSRATGGTNEKLFF. Read as DNA, the sequence is TGTGCCACCAGCAGAGCCACCGGAGGGACTAATGAAAAACTGTTTTTT.